Shown below are 9 T cell receptor beta chains from a single sample sequenced in a study of blood T cell repertoires in COVID-19. The repertoire was sequenced with immunoSEQ multiplex PCR; TCRdb's copy has only in-frame clones and lacks some. The sample holds around 200,000 clones, approximately 87% seen once. Sequencing was performed on peripheral blood. The receptors stem from a man aged 65 to 79 with active or convalescent COVID-19.

The chain joins TRBV6-2 or TRBV6-3 to TRBJ2-1; D call uncertain. The CDR3 extends over 12 amino acids. Between the trimmed V and J ends, which lost 2 bases and 15 bases, there was a span of 14 bases. Germline loops: CDR1 MNHEY, CDR2 SVGEGT. This CDR3 reads CASSYGGGRLFF. The CDR3 nucleotides are TGTGCCAGCAGTTACGGCGGCGGCCGATTGTTCTTC.

The chain is built from TRBV5-1 and TRBJ2-7; D is possibly TRBD2 (6 bases). Germline CDR1 SGHRS, CDR2 YFSETQ. The ends were cut back, 4 bases at V and 9 bases at J, with 20 bases in the middle. The CDR3 has 14 residues. The CDR3 bases are TGCGCCAGCAGCCAACAGGAGGGTCGGGGCCGGCAGTACTTC. Translating it yields CASSQQEGRGRQYF.

The chain links TRBV5-8 to TRBJ2-1; TRBD2 matches at 10 bases. This CDR3 is built from 15 residues. V shed 2 bases, J shed 3 bases, and the junction held 2 bases outside the gene matches. CDR1 is SGHTS and CDR2 is YDEGEE in the germline V gene. The CDR3 here is CASSLPSGSYNEQFF. The CDR3 coding sequence is TGTGCCAGCAGCTTACCTAGCGGGAGCTACAATGAGCAGTTCTTC.

The DNA of the CDR3 is TGTGCCAGCAGTCGTCGAGGAGCTAGCACTGAAGCTTTCTTT. Residues: CASSRRGASTEAFF. The chain recombines TRBV28 with TRBJ1-1, with D uncertain. Germline V lookup: CDR1 MDHEN, CDR2 SYDVKM. The CDR3 length is 14 residues. V lost 5 bases, J lost 4 bases, and 14 bases lay in between.

The chain carries TRBV5-1 and TRBJ2-1, with D tentatively TRBD2 (6 bases). The V gene lost 5 bases and the J gene lost 8 bases, with 11 bases spanning the gap. Germline V CDR1 and CDR2: SGHRS, YFSETQ. This CDR3 is built from 12 residues. CDR3 DNA: TGCGCCAGCAGGTCGGGAGTCTATGAGCAGTTCTTC. This translates into CASRSGVYEQFF.

The rearrangement uses TRBV19 and TRBJ2-2; TRBD1 matches at 7 bases. The V gene's germline CDR1 is LNHDA and CDR2 SQIVND (reference sequence). This CDR3 comprises 16 residues. With 7 bases clipped from V and 1 base from J, the junction kept 9 bases outside the gene matches. CDR3 nucleotide sequence: TGTGCCAGTACCCAGAGGGGGCAGAGGAACACCGGGGAGCTGTTTTTT. Translating gives CASTQRGQRNTGELFF.

This clone was detected only once. The chain combines TRBV10-2 with TRBJ1-5, with D tentatively TRBD1 (6 bases). The CDR3 has 11 amino acids. Germline CDR1 and CDR2: WSHSY and SAAADI. V dropped 3 bases and J dropped 9 bases, with 6 bases sitting between them. The CDR3 region has the DNA TGCGCCAGCAGTGACAGGGGGCCCCAGCATTTT. It specifies CASSDRGPQHF.

The gene calls are TRBV11-2 and TRBJ2-5, with 10 bases lining up with TRBD1. Germline CDR1 is SGHAT and CDR2 is FQNNGV. The CDR3 consists of 16 residues. V dropped 2 bases and J dropped 3; count of bases not matched to a gene: 6. The CDR3 spells CASSLLGTGVEETQYF. The DNA of the CDR3 is TGTGCCAGCAGCTTATTGGGGACAGGGGTTGAAGAGACCCAGTACTTC.

In DNA form, the CDR3 reads TGTGCCAGTAGTACAAGGACAGGAAACTCCTACGAGCAGTACTTC. It specifies CASSTRTGNSYEQYF. The chain recombines TRBV19 with TRBJ2-7, with 7 bases aligning to TRBD1. J was trimmed by 0 bases and V by 4 bases; bases with no gene match: 6. CDR3 size: 15 residues. The germline V gene encodes CDR1 LNHDA and CDR2 SQIVND (reference sequence).